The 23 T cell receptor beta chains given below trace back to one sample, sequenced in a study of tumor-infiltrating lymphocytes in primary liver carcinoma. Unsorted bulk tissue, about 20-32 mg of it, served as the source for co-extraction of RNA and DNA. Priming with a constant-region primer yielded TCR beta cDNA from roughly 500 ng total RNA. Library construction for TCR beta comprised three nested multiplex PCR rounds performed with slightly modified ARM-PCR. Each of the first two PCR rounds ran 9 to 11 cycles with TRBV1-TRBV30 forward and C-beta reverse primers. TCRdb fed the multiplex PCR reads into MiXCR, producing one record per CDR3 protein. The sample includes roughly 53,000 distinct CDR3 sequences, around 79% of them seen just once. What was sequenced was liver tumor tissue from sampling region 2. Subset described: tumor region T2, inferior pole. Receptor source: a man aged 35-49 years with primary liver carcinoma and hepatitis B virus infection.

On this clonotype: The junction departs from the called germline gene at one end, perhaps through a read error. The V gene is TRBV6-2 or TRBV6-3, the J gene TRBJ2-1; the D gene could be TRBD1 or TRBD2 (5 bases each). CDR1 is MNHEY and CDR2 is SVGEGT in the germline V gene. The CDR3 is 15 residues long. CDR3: CASSYTGTFYNEQFF. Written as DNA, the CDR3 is TGTGCCAGCAGTTACACTGGGACGTTTTACAATGAGCAATTCTTC.

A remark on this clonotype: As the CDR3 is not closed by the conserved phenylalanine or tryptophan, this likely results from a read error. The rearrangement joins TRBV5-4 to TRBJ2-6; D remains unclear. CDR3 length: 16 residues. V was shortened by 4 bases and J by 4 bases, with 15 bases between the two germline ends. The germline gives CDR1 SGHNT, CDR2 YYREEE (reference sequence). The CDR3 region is CASSPILAAGANVLTS. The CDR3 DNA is TGTGCCAGCAGCCCGATTTTAGCTGCCGGGGCCAACGTCCTGACTTCC.

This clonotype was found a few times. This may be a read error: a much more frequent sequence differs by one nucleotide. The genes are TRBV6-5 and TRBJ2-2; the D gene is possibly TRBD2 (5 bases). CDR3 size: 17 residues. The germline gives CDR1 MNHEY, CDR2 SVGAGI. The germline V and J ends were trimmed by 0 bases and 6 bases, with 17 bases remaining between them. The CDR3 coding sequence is TGTGCCAGCAGTTACTCGGGCCGGGCACTAGGGCCCGGGGAGCTGTTTTTT. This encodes CASSYSGRALGPGELFF.

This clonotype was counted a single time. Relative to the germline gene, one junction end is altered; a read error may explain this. CDR3 region: CSVVTAGGQGNEQFF. CDR3 sequence (DNA): TGCAGCGTTGTGACAGCGGGAGGGCAAGGTAATGAACAGTTCTTC. The chain combines TRBV29-1 with TRBJ2-1; 10 positions agree with TRBD2. The CDR3 length is 15 residues. The germline CDR1 and CDR2 sequences are SQVTM and ANQGSEA.

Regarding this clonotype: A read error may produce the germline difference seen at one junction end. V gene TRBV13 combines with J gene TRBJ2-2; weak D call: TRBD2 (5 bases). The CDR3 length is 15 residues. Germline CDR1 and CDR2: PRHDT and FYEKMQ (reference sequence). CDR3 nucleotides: TGTGCCAGCAGCTTCGTCAGTGCGAACACCGGGGAGCTGCTCTTT. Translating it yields CASSFVSANTGELLF.

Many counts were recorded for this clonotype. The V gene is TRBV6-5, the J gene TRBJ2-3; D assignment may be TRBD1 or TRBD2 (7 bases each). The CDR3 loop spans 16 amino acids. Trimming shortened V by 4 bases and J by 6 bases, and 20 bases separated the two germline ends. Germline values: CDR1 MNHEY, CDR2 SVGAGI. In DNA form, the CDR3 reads TGTGCCAGCAGTTCGCCAGGGGGAGGGGGTATGGATACGCAGTATTTT. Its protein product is CASSSPGGGGMDTQYF.

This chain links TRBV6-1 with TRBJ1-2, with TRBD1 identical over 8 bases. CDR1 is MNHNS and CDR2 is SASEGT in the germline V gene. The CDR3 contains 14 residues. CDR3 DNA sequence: TGTGTCGCTCTCATGACAGGGGTGAACTATGGCTACACCTTC. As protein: CVALMTGVNYGYTF.

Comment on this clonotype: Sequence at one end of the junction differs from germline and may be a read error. The CDR3 spells CVSTGPTSFSYNGQFF. CDR3 nucleotides: TGTGTCAGCACCGGGCCGACTAGCTTCTCCTACAATGGGCAGTTCTTC. The genes are TRBV6-6 and TRBJ2-1; TRBD2 agrees at 7 bases. Germline CDR1 MNHNY, CDR2 SVGAGI (reference sequence). This CDR3 is 16 amino acids long.

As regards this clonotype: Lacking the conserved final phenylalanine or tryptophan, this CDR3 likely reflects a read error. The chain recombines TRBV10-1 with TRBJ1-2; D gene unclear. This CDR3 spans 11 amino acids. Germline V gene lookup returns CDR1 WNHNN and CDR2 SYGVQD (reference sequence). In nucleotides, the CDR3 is TGCGCCAACAGTGTTCGCTATGGCTACACCCTC. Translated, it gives CANSVRYGYTL.

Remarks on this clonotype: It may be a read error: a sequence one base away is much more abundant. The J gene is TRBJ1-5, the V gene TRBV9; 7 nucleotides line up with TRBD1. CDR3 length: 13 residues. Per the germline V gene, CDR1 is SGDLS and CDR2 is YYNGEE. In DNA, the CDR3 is TGTGCCAGCAGCGTAGTGGAGGGACAGCCCCGGCATTTT. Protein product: CASSVVEGQPRHF.

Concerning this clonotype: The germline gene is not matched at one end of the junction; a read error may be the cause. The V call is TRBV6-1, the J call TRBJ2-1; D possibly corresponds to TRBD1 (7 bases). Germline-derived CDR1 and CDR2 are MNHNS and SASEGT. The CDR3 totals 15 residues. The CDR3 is CANRGGDVSYDEQFF. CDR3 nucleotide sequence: TGTGCCAACAGGGGCGGGGACGTCTCCTACGATGAGCAGTTCTTC.

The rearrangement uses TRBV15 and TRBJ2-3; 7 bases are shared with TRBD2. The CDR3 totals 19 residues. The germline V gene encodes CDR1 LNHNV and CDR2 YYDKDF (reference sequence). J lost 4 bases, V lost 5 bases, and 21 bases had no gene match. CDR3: CATSGYLVGGPYEADTQYF. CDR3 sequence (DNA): TGTGCCACCAGCGGGTACCTAGTGGGAGGGCCTTATGAGGCAGATACGCAGTATTTT.

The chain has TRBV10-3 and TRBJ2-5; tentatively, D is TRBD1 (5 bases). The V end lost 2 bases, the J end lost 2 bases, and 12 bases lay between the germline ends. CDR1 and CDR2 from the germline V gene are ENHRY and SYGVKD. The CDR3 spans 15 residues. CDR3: CAISEGHLTQETQYF. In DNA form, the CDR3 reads TGTGCCATCAGTGAGGGACATCTTACTCAAGAGACCCAGTACTTC.

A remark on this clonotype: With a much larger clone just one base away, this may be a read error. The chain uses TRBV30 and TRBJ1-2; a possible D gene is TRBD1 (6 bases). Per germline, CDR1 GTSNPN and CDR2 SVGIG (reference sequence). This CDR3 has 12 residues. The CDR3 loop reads CDWRLVGRGPFF. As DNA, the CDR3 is TGTGACTGGAGGCTGGTCGGCAGGGGACCGTTTTTC.

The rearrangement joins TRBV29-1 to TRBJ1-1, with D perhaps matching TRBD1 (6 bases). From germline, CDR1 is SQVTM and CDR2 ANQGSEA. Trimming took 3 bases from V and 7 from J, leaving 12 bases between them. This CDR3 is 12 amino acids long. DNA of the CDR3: TGCAGCGTTGACAGACAGGAAATTGAAGCTTTCTTT. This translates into CSVDRQEIEAFF.

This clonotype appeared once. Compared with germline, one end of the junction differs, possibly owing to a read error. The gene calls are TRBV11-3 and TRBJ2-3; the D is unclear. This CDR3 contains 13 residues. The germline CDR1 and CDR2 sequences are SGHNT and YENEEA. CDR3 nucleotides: TGTACCAGCAGCTGGCGTGAGGTAGATACGCAGTATTTT. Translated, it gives CTSSWREVDTQYF.

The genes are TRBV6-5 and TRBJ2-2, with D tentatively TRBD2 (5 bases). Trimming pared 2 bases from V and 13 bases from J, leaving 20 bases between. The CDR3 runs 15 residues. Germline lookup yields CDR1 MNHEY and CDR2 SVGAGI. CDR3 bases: TGTGCCAGCAGTTACGCAGTGGACGGCATCGGAGGGCTGTTTTTT. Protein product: CASSYAVDGIGGLFF.

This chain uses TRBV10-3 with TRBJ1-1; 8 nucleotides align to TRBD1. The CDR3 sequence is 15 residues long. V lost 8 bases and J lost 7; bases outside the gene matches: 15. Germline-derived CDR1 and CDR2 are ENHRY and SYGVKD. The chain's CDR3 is CAIGPGGDRNIEAFF. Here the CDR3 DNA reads TGTGCCATCGGTCCAGGGGGCGATCGGAATATTGAAGCTTTCTTT.

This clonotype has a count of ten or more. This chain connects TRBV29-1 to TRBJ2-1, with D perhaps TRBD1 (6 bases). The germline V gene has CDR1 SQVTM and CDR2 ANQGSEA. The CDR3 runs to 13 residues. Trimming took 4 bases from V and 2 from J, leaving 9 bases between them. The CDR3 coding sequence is TGCAGCGTTGCCGGGACAACCTACAATGAGCAGTTCTTC. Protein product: CSVAGTTYNEQFF.

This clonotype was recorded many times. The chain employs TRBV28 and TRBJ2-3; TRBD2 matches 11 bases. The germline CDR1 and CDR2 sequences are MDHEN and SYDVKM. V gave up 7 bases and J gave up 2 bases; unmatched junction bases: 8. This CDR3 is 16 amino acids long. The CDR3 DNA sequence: TGTGCCAGCAATTTCCTTAGCGGGAGGGCCACAGATACGCAGTATTTT. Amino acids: CASNFLSGRATDTQYF.

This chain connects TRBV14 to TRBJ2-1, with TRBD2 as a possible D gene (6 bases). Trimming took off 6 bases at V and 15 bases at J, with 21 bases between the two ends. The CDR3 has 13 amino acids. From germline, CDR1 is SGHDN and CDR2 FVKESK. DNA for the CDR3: TGTGCCAGCAGTCCCGGGACTCGGGATGGGCTGTTCTTC. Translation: CASSPGTRDGLFF.

The CDR3 sequence is CNISDSDKYQETQYF. CDR3 DNA sequence: TGTAACATCAGTGACTCCGACAAGTACCAAGAGACCCAGTACTTC. The chain couples TRBV10-3 to TRBJ2-5, with no clear D. There are 15 residues in the CDR3. Per the germline V gene, CDR1 is ENHRY and CDR2 is SYGVKD.

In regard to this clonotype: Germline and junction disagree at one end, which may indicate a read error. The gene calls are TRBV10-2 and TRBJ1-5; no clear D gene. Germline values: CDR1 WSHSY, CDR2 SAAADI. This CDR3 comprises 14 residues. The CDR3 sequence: CTSSDSDSGQPQHF. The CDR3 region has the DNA TGCACCAGCAGTGACTCCGACTCTGGTCAGCCCCAGCATTTT.